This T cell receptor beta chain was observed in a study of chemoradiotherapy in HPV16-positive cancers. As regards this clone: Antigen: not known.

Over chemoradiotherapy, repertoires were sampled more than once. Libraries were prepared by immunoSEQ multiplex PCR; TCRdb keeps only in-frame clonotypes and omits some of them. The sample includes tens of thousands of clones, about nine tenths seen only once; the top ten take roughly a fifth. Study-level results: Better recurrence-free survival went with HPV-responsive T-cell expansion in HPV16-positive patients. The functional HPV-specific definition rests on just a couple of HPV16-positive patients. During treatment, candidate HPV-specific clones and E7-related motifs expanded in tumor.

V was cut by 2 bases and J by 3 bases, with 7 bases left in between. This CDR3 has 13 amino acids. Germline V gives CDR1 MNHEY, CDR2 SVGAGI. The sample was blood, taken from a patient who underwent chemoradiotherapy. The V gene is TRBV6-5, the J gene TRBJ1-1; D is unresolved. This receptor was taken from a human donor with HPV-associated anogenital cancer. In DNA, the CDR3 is TGTGCCAGCAGTTACGGTGCATACACTGAAGCTTTCTTT. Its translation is CASSYGAYTEAFF.